This passage covers 13 T cell receptor beta chains from one sample sequenced in a study of blood T cell repertoires in COVID-19. Produced via immunoSEQ multiplex PCR; TCRdb's table is partial and in-frame only. The repertoire holds 300,000 to 450,000 clones, with about 87% as singletons. The sequenced sample consisted of peripheral blood. These receptors were collected from a woman under 40 with COVID-19, enrolled during active disease.

The genes are TRBV30 and TRBJ2-3; 11 nucleotides match TRBD1. The germline V gene encodes CDR1 GTSNPN and CDR2 SVGIG (reference sequence). CDR3 size: 13 residues. In nucleotides, the CDR3 is TGTGCTGCGGACAGGGGGCGCTCAGATACGCAGTATTTT. It specifies CAADRGRSDTQYF.

This rearrangement joins TRBV24-1 to TRBJ1-2; D unclear. This CDR3 contains 12 residues. V lost 4 bases and J 2 bases, leaving 4 bases between the germline ends. Germline CDR1 KGHDR, CDR2 SFDVKD. DNA for the CDR3: TGTGCCACCAGTGACCCGAACTATGGCTACACCTTC. As protein: CATSDPNYGYTF.

The chain couples TRBV4-3 to TRBJ2-1, with 8 positions matching TRBD1. CDR3 length equals 16 residues. V lost 4 bases, J lost 5 bases, and 10 bases stayed unmatched. CDR1 is LGHNA, CDR2 YSLEER, per germline. The CDR3 loop is CASSPGGWRPDNEQFF. In DNA form, the CDR3 reads TGCGCCAGCAGCCCAGGGGGCTGGAGACCGGACAATGAGCAGTTCTTC.

This clone occurred a few times. The rearrangement links TRBV28 to TRBJ1-2, with 11 bases lining up with TRBD1. After removal of 4 bases from V and 3 bases from J, the junction contained 10 bases not matched to a gene. The CDR3 runs 17 residues. Germline CDR1 reads MDHEN; CDR2 reads SYDVKM. The CDR3 coding sequence is TGTGCCAGCAGTTCCGCCACCGGACAGGGGGCCGACTATGGCTACACCTTC. Residues: CASSSATGQGADYGYTF.

This chain joins TRBV6-4 and TRBJ2-1, with 11 bases lining up with TRBD2. CDR3 length: 19 amino acids. Trimming removed 7 bases from V and 4 bases from J; junction bases left unmatched: 18. From germline, CDR1 is MRHNA and CDR2 SNTAGT. The CDR3 DNA reads as TGTGCCAGCACCTGGGGGCTAGCGGGAGGCTCGCTTAGGTACAATGAGCAGTTCTTC. It translates to CASTWGLAGGSLRYNEQFF.

CDR3 sequence reads: CASSPPGETQYF. In DNA, the CDR3 is TGTGCCAGCAGCCCTCCGGGAGAGACCCAGTACTTC. The chain joins TRBV28 to TRBJ2-5; no clear D gene. Looked up from germline, CDR1 is MDHEN and CDR2 is SYDVKM. This CDR3 contains 12 residues. Trimming took 6 bases from V and 4 from J, leaving 9 bases between them.

The V gene is TRBV30, the J gene TRBJ2-7, with D maybe TRBD2 (5 bases). Germline values: CDR1 GTSNPN, CDR2 SVGIG (reference sequence). This CDR3 has 12 residues. Trimming cost V 0 bases and J 6 bases, with 9 bases left between them. Here the CDR3 reads CAWSVQTTEQYF. CDR3 nucleotides: TGTGCCTGGAGTGTACAGACTACCGAGCAGTACTTC.

CDR3 loop: CAWSVWGGRGTEAFF. In nucleotides, the CDR3 is TGTGCCTGGAGTGTATGGGGGGGCCGGGGCACTGAAGCTTTCTTT. The chain recombines TRBV30 with TRBJ1-1; possible D gene TRBD1, 6 bases. The CDR3 sequence is 15 residues long. Trimming removed 0 bases at V and 4 bases at J, with 15 bases between. The germline V gene has CDR1 GTSNPN and CDR2 SVGIG (reference sequence).

J is TRBJ1-1 and V is TRBV10-2; D possibly corresponds to TRBD1 (6 bases). V lost 6 bases, J lost 1 base, and 12 bases lay in between. This CDR3 contains 14 residues. The germline V gene encodes CDR1 WSHSY and CDR2 SAAADI. DNA of the CDR3: TGCGCCAGCAGGTACCCGGACAGGAACACTGAAGCTTTCTTT. Translation: CASRYPDRNTEAFF.

J is TRBJ2-7 and V is TRBV29-1; no firm D call. The CDR3 runs to 14 residues. Between the trimmed V and J ends, which lost 6 bases and 0 bases, there was a span of 15 bases. The germline V gene has CDR1 SQVTM and CDR2 ANQGSEA. CDR3 coding DNA: TGCAGCGTGCTGACGAGCGTACCCTCCTACGAGCAGTACTTC. It is translated as CSVLTSVPSYEQYF.

The rearrangement joins TRBV28 to TRBJ1-5, with 9 nucleotides matching TRBD1. V lost 5 bases and J lost 7; bases outside the gene matches: 3. The CDR3 is made up of 13 amino acids. Germline values: CDR1 MDHEN, CDR2 SYDVKM. CDR3 sequence reads: CASSPDRGQPQHF. The CDR3 DNA reads TGTGCCAGCAGTCCCGACAGGGGGCAGCCCCAGCATTTT.

The CDR3 nucleotides are TGTGCCACCCGACAGGGTATAACCTACGAGCAGTACTTC. The encoded protein is CATRQGITYEQYF. The chain is built from TRBV27 and TRBJ2-7; 7 bases are shared with TRBD1. CDR1 MNHEY and CDR2 SMNVEV come from the germline V gene (reference sequence). Germline trimming cut 10 bases from V and 2 bases from J; bases unmatched to any gene: 8. This CDR3 is built from 13 residues.

This clone was seen more than once but under ten times. V and J are TRBV5-6 and TRBJ2-7, with D maybe TRBD2 (7 bases). Germline CDR1 is SGHDT and CDR2 is YYEEEE. This CDR3 has 16 residues. Trimming pared 4 bases from V and 0 bases from J, leaving 17 bases between. CDR3 amino acids: CASSRGAAGISYEQYF. CDR3 sequence (DNA): TGTGCCAGCAGCCGGGGGGCAGCGGGCATCTCCTACGAGCAGTACTTC.